These 10 T cell receptor beta chains share one sample of origin, sequenced in a study of cytomegalovirus exposure and HLA in healthy donors. The PCR used 60 Vbeta and 13 Jbeta primers. Produced via immunoSEQ multiplex PCR; TCRdb's table is partial and in-frame only. The sample yields some 160,000 clones, about 72% seen once. Sequencing was performed on PBMCs. The receptors were gathered from a man aged 35-49 years in good health and CMV-seronegative.

This clone was seen a few times. This chain uses TRBV11-2 with TRBJ1-2; D unclear. This CDR3 region has 14 residues. The germline V gene has CDR1 SGHAT and CDR2 FQNNGV. Trimming took off 1 base at V and 5 bases at J, with 11 bases between the two ends. The CDR3 DNA sequence: TGTGCCAGCAGCTTAGCTTACGGGAGGTATGGCTACACCTTC. Translating it yields CASSLAYGRYGYTF. The full variable domain, in which reference TRBV11-2 and TRBJ1-2 provide the parts outside the CDR3, is EAGVAQSPRYKIIEKRQSVAFWCNPISGHATLYWYQQILGQGPKLLIQFQNNGVVDDSQLPKDRFSAERLKGVDSTLKIQPAKLEDSAVYLCASSLAYGRYGYTFGSGTRLTVV.

The rearrangement links TRBV28 to TRBJ1-5; possibly TRBD1 for D (6 bases). The CDR3 has 17 residues. Trimming left V 3 bases short and J 4 bases short, with 19 bases between. Germline values: CDR1 MDHEN, CDR2 SYDVKM. The CDR3 is CASSFSGVFRRNQPQHF. The CDR3 DNA sequence: TGTGCCAGCAGTTTCTCAGGGGTCTTTCGAAGAAATCAGCCCCAGCATTTT.

This chain links TRBV5-4 with TRBJ2-3, with TRBD2 identical over 14 bases. V gave up 5 bases and J gave up 6 bases; unmatched junction bases: 11. The CDR3 contains 17 residues. In germline, CDR1 is SGHNT, CDR2 YYREEE (reference sequence). The CDR3 coding sequence is TGTGCCAGCAGAGGGACTAGCGGGAGTGGGGTATACGATACGCAGTATTTT. Residues: CASRGTSGSGVYDTQYF.

The chain employs TRBV27 and TRBJ2-1, with 9 bases matching TRBD2. Germline-derived CDR1 and CDR2 are MNHEY and SMNVEV (reference sequence). The CDR3 is 15 residues long. V lost 6 bases to trimming and J lost 0 bases; unmatched junction nucleotides: 3. The DNA of the CDR3 is TGTGCCAGCAGCAGAGCGGGAGGCTCCTACAATGAGCAGTTCTTC. As protein: CASSRAGGSYNEQFF.

V is TRBV7-9 and J is TRBJ1-4; 7 nucleotides align to TRBD1. Per the germline V gene, CDR1 is SEHNR and CDR2 is FQNEAQ (reference sequence). V was clipped by 5 bases and J by 7 bases; unmatched bases: 1. CDR3 length: 12 amino acids. The CDR3 DNA is TGTGCCAGCAGCCGGGACAGTGAAAAACTGTTTTTT. Amino acid sequence: CASSRDSEKLFF. Looking up the rest from reference TRBV7-9 and TRBJ1-4 gives the full variable domain: DTGVSQNPRHKITKRGQNVTFRCDPISEHNRLYWYRQTLGQGPEFLTYFQNEAQLEKSRLLSDRFSAERPKGSFSTLEIQRTEQGDSAMYLCASSRDSEKLFFGSGTQLSVL.

Only a few counts were recorded for this clone. The CDR3 here is CASSLGRPNEQFF. In DNA form, the CDR3 reads TGTGCCAGCAGTTTAGGGAGGCCCAATGAGCAGTTCTTC. The chain combines TRBV27 with TRBJ2-1; maybe TRBD2 (6 bases). Germline V gene sequence: CDR1 MNHEY, CDR2 SMNVEV (reference sequence). Trimming shortened V by 2 bases and J by 6 bases, and 8 bases separated the two germline ends. This CDR3 has 13 amino acids.

The chain has TRBV5-4 and TRBJ2-3; 8 bases align to TRBD2. Per the germline V gene, CDR1 is SGHNT and CDR2 is YYREEE (reference sequence). The CDR3 length is 16 residues. J was trimmed by 4 bases and V by 0 bases; bases with no gene match: 7. Written as DNA, the CDR3 is TGTGCCAGCAGCTTGGCATACGGGAGGGGTGCAGATACGCAGTATTTT. Its protein product is CASSLAYGRGADTQYF.

A few counts support this clone. The CDR3 bases are TGCGCCAGCAGCATGAGACAGGGGGTAAATGAGCAGTTCTTC. Amino acids: CASSMRQGVNEQFF. The genes are TRBV5-1 and TRBJ2-1; the match to TRBD1 covers 9 bases. Germline V CDR1 and CDR2: SGHRS, YFSETQ. V dropped 4 bases and J dropped 7; count of bases not matched to a gene: 6. The length of the CDR3 is 14 residues.

The rearrangement joins TRBV4-3 to TRBJ1-3; D call uncertain. This CDR3 spans 17 amino acids. Per germline, CDR1 LGHNA and CDR2 YSLEER. The ends were cut back, 1 base at V and 0 bases at J, with 13 bases in the middle. This CDR3 is CASSQVPTDDSGNTIYF. CDR3 DNA: TGCGCCAGCAGCCAAGTTCCAACAGACGACTCTGGAAACACCATATATTTT.

The V gene is TRBV19, the J gene TRBJ1-5; D not certain. V lost 11 bases and J lost 0, with 14 bases in between. The CDR3 totals 14 residues. The germline gives CDR1 LNHDA, CDR2 SQIVND (reference sequence). Written as DNA, the CDR3 is TGTGCCGGGGAGTATCGGTATAGCAATCAGCCCCAGCATTTT. Translating it yields CAGEYRYSNQPQHF.